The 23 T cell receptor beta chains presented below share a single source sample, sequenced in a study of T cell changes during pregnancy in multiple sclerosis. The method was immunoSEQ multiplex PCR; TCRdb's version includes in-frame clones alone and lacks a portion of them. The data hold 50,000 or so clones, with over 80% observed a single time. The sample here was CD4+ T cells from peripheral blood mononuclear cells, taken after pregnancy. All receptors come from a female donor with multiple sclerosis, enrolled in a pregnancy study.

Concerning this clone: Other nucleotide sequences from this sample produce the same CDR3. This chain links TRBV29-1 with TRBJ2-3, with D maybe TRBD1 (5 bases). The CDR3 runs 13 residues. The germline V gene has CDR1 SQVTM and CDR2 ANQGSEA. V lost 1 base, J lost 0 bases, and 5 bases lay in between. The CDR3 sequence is CSVEAGSTDTQYF. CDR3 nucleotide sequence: TGCAGCGTTGAAGCAGGGAGCACAGATACGCAGTATTTT.

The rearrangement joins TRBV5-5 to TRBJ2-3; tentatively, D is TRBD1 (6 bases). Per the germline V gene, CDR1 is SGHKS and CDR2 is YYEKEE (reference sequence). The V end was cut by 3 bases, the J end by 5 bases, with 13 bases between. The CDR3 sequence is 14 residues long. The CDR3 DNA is TGTGCCAGCAGCTCGAGGACAGTGGGAGATACGCAGTATTTT. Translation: CASSSRTVGDTQYF. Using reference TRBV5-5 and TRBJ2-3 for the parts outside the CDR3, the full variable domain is DAGVTQSPTHLIKTRGQQVTLRCSPISGHKSVSWYQQVLGQGPQFIFQYYEKEERGRGNFPDRFSARQFPNYSSELNVNALLLGDSALYLCASSSRTVGDTQYFGPGTRLTVL.

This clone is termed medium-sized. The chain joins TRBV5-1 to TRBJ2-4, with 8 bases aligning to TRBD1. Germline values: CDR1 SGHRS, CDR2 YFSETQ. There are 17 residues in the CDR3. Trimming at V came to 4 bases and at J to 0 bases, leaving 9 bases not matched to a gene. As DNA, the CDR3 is TGCGCCAGCAGCCTGGCAGGGGGCCCCTCAGCCAAAAACATTCAGTACTTC. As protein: CASSLAGGPSAKNIQYF.

This CDR3 reads CASSLLTAGTYNEQFF. The CDR3 DNA reads TGTGCCAGCAGCTTGCTTACAGCGGGTACCTACAATGAGCAGTTCTTC. This chain uses TRBV5-4 with TRBJ2-1, with D possibly being TRBD2 (6 bases). This CDR3 region has 16 residues. V was trimmed by 1 base and J by 2 bases, leaving 13 bases between them. The germline CDR1 and CDR2 sequences are SGHNT and YYREEE (reference sequence).

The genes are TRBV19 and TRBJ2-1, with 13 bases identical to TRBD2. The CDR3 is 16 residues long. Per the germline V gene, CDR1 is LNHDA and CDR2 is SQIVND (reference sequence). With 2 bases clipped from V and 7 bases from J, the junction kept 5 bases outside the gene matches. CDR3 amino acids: CASSIRGLAGMNEQFF. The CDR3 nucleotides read TGTGCCAGTAGTATAAGGGGACTAGCGGGAATGAATGAGCAGTTCTTC.

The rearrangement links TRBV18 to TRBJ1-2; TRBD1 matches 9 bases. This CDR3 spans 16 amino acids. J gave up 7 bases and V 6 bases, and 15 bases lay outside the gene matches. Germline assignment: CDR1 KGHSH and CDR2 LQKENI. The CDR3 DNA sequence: TGTGCCAGCTCTCAAACCGGGACAGGGTCCTCTAGTGGCTACACCTTC. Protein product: CASSQTGTGSSSGYTF.

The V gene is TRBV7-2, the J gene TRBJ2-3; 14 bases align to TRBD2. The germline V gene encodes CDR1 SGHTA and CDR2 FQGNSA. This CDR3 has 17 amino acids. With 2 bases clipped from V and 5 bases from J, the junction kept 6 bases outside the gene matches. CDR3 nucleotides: TGTGCCAGCAGCTTAAGGGGACTAGCGGGAGAGAAAGATACGCAGTATTTT. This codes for CASSLRGLAGEKDTQYF.

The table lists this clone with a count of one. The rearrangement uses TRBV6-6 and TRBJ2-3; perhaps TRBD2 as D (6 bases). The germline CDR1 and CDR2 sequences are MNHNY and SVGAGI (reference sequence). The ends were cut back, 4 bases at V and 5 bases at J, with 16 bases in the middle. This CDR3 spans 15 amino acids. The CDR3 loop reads CASSLWEAGGDTQYF. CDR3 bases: TGTGCCAGCAGTTTGTGGGAGGCTGGGGGAGATACGCAGTATTTT.

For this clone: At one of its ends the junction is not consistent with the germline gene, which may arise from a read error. The CDR3 is CASSPLAGVNEQFF. The CDR3 nucleotides are TGTGCCAGCTCGCCACTAGCGGGAGTGAATGAGCAGTTCTTC. The chain joins TRBV18 to TRBJ2-1; 11 bases are a match to TRBD2. Germline loops: CDR1 KGHSH, CDR2 LQKENI. This CDR3 is 14 amino acids long.

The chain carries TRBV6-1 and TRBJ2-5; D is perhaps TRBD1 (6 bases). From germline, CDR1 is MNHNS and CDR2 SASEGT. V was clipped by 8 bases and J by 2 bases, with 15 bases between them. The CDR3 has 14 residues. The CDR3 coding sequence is TGTGCCAGCCAAAAGGGGGTATTTCAAGAGACCCAGTACTTC. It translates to CASQKGVFQETQYF.

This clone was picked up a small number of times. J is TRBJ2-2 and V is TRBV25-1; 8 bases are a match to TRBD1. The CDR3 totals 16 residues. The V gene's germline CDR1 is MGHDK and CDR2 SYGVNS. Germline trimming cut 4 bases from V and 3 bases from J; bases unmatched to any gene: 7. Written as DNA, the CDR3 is TGTGCCAGCAGTGGGTACCAGGGGGCGGACACCGGGGAGCTGTTTTTT. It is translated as CASSGYQGADTGELFF.

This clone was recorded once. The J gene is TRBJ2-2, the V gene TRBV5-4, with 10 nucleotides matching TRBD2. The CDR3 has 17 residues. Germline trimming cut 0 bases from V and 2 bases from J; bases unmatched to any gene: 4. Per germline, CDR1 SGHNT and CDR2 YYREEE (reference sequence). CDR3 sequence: CASSLVRLAGNTGELFF. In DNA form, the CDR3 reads TGTGCCAGCAGCTTGGTCAGACTAGCGGGCAACACCGGGGAGCTGTTTTTT.

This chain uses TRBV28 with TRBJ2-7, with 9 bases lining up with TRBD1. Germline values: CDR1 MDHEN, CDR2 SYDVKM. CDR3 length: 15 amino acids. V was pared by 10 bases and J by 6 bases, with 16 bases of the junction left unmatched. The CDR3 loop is CAIQGALGSIGEQYF. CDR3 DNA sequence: TGTGCCATACAGGGGGCGCTGGGTTCTATCGGCGAGCAGTACTTC. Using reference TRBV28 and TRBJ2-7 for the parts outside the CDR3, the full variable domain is DVKVTQSSRYLVKRTGEKVFLECVQDMDHENMFWYRQDPGLGLRLIYFSYDVKMKEKGDIPEGYSVSREKKERFSLILESASTNQTSMYLCAIQGALGSIGEQYFGPGTRLTVT.

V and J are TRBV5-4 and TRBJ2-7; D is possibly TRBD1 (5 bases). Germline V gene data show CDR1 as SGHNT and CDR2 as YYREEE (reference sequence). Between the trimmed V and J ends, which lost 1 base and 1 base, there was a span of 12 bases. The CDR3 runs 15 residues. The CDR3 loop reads CASSLSLGASYEQYF. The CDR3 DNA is TGTGCCAGCAGCTTGTCGCTAGGGGCTTCCTACGAGCAGTACTTC.

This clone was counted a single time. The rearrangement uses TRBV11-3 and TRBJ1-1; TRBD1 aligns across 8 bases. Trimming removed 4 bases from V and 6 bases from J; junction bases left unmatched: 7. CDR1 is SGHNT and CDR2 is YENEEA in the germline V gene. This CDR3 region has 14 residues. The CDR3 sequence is CASSSGQGRAEAFF. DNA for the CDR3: TGTGCCAGCAGCTCTGGACAGGGTAGGGCTGAAGCTTTCTTT.

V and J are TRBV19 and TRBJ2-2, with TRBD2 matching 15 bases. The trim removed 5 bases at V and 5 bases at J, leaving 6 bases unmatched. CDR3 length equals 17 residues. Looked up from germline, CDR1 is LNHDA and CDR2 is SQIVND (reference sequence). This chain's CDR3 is CASSPGLAGGQTGELFF. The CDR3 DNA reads TGTGCCAGTAGTCCCGGACTAGCGGGAGGGCAAACCGGGGAGCTGTTTTTT.

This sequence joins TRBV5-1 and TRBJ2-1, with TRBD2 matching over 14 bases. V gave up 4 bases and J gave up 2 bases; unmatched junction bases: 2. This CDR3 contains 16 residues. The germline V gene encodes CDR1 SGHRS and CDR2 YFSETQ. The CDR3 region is CASSPGLAGAYNEQFF. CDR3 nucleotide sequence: TGCGCCAGCAGCCCGGGACTAGCGGGAGCCTACAATGAGCAGTTCTTC. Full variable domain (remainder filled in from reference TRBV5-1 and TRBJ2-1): KAGVTQTPRYLIKTRGQQVTLSCSPISGHRSVSWYQQTPGQGLQFLFEYFSETQRNKGNFPGRFSGRQFSNSRSEMNVSTLELGDSALYLCASSPGLAGAYNEQFFGPGTRLTVL.

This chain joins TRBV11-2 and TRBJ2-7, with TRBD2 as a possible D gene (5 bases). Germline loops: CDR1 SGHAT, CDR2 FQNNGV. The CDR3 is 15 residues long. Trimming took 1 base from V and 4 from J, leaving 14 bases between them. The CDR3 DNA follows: TGTGCCAGCAGCTTAGCCCGGGATCCGTGGTACGAGCAGTACTTC. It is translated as CASSLARDPWYEQYF.

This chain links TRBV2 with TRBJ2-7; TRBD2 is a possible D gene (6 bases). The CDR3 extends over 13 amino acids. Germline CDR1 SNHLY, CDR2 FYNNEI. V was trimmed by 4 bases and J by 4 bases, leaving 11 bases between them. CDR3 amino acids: CASSGDFGYEQYF. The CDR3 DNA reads TGTGCCAGCAGTGGGGACTTCGGGTACGAGCAGTACTTC.

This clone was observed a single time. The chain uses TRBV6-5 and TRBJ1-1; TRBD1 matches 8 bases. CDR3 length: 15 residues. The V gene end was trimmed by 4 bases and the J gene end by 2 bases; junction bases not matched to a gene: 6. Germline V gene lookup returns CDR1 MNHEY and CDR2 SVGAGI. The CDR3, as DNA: TGTGCCAGCAGTTTGTCGGGACAGGATAACACTGAAGCTTTCTTT. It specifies CASSLSGQDNTEAFF.

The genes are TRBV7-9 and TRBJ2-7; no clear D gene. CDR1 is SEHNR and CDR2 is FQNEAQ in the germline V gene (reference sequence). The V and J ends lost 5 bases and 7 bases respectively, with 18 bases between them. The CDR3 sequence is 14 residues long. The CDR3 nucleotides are TGTGCCAGCAGCCCTCTAAGCATTTACGTAGAGCAGTACTTC. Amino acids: CASSPLSIYVEQYF.

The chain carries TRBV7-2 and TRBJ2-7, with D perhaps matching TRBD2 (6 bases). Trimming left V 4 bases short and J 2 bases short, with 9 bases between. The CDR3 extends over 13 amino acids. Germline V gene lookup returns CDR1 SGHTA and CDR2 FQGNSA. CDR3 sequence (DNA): TGTGCCAGCAGCTATGGACTAACCTACGAGCAGTACTTC. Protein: CASSYGLTYEQYF.

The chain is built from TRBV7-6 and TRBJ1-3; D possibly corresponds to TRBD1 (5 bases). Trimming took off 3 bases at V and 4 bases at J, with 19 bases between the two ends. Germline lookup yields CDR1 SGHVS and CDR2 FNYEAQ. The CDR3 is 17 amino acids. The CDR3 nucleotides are TGTGCCAGCAGCTTGGCTGACAGTATAGATTCCGGAAACACCATATATTTT. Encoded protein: CASSLADSIDSGNTIYF.